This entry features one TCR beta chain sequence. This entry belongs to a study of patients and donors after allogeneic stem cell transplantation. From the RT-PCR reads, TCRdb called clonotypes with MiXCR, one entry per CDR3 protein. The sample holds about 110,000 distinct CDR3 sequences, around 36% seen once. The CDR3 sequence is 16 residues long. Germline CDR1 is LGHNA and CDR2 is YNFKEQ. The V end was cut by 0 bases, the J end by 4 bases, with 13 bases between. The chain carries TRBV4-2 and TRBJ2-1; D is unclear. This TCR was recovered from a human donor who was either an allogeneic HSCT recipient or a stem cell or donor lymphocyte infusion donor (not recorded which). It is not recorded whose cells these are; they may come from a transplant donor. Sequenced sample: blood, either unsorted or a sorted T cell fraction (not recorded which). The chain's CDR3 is CASSQEAASPYNEQFF. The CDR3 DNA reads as TGTGCCAGCAGCCAAGAGGCGGCTAGTCCATACAATGAGCAGTTCTTC.